This T cell receptor (beta chain) was recorded in a study of blood T cell repertoires in COVID-19. Overall study context: Material from acute and convalescent COVID-19 was sourced from the United States, Italy and Spain. PBMCs, B-cell-depleted T cells, or T cells provided the cDNA or gDNA that made up the material.

Sequenced by immunoSEQ multiplex PCR; TCRdb stores in-frame clones only, minus some. The repertoire includes about 76,000 clones, 82% of them detected once, and around 29% sits in the top ten. This TCR was recovered from a human donor in a cohort sampled during active COVID-19. The sample taken for sequencing was peripheral blood.

Written as DNA, the CDR3 is TGTGCCTCCTACTCTAGACAGGCAGGGGGCAATAGGAAAGCTTTCTTT. Its translation: CASYSRQAGGNRKAFF. This sequence joins TRBV27 and TRBJ1-1; TRBD1 aligns across 8 bases. The V segment lost 11 bases and the J segment 9 bases; nucleotides outside the gene matches: 23. Germline V CDR1 and CDR2: MNHEY, SMNVEV (reference sequence). The CDR3 covers 16 residues.